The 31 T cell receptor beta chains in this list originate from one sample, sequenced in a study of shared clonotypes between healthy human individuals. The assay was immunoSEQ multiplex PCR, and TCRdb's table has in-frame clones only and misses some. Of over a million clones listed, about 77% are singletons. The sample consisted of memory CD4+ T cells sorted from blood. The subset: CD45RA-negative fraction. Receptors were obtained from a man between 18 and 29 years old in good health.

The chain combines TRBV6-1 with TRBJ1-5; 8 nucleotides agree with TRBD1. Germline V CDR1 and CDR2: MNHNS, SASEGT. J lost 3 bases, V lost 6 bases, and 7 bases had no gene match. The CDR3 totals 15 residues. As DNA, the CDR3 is TGTGCCAGCAGACAGACAGGGGTCTTCAATCAGCCCCAGCATTTT. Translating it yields CASRQTGVFNQPQHF.

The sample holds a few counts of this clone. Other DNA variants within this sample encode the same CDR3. The CDR3 sequence: CASSLGGVETQYF. The CDR3 DNA is TGTGCCAGCAGCTTAGGGGGGGTGGAGACCCAGTACTTC. The chain links TRBV7-2 to TRBJ2-5; a possible D gene is TRBD2 (6 bases). The V end was cut by 1 base, the J end by 5 bases, with 8 bases between. In germline, CDR1 is SGHTA, CDR2 FQGNSA. CDR3 length equals 13 residues.

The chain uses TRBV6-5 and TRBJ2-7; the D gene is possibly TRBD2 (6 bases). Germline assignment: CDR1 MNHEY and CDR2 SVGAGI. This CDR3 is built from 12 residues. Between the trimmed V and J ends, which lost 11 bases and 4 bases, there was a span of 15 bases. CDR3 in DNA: TGTGCCGCGGGGCGAGACAAGTACGAGCAGTACTTC. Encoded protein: CAAGRDKYEQYF.

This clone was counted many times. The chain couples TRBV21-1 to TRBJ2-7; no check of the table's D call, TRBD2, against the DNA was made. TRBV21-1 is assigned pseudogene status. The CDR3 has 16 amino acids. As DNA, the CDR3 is TGTGCCAGCAGCACTTATAGTAGGCGGGGACCCTACGAGCAGTACTTC. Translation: CASSTYSRRGPYEQYF.

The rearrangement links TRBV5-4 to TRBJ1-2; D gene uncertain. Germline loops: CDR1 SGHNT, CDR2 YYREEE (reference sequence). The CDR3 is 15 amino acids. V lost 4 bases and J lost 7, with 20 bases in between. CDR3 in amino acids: CASSPDLPRTGGYTF. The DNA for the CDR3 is TGTGCCAGCAGCCCCGATCTTCCGCGGACGGGTGGCTACACCTTC.

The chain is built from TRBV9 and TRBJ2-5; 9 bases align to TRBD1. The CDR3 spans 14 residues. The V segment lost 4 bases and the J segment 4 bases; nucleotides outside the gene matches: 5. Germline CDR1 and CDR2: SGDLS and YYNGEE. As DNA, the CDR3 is TGTGCCAGCAGCCAACAGGGGGCAGGAGAGACCCAGTACTTC. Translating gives CASSQQGAGETQYF.

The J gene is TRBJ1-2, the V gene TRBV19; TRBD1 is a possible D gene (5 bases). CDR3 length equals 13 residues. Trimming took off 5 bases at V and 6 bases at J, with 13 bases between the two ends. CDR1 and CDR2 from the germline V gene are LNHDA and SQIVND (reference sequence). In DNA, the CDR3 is TGTGCCAGTAGTTCGTCAGGGTATGATGGCTACACCTTC. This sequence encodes CASSSSGYDGYTF.

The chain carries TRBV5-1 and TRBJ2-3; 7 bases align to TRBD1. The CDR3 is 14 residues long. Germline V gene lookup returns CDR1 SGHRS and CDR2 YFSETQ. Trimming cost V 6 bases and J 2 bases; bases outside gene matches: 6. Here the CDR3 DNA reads TGCGCCAGCACAAACAGGGGAGACACAGATACGCAGTATTTT. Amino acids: CASTNRGDTDTQYF.

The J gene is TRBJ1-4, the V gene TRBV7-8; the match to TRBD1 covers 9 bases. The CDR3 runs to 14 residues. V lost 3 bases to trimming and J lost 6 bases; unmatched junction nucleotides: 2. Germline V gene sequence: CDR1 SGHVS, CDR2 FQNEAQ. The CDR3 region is CASSLTGGHEKLFF. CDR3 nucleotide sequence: TGTGCCAGCAGCTTGACAGGGGGGCATGAAAAACTGTTTTTT. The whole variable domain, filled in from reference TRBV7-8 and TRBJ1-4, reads GAGVSQSPRYKVAKRGQDVALRCDPISGHVSLFWYQQALGQGPEFLTYFQNEAQLDKSGLPSDRFFAERPEGSVSTLKIQRTQQEDSAVYLCASSLTGGHEKLFFGSGTQLSVL.

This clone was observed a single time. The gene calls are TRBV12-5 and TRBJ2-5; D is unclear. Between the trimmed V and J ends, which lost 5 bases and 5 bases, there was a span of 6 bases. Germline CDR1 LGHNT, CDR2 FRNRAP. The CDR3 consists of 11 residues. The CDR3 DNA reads TGTGCTAGTGGTACTGGGGAGACCCAGTACTTC. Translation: CASGTGETQYF.

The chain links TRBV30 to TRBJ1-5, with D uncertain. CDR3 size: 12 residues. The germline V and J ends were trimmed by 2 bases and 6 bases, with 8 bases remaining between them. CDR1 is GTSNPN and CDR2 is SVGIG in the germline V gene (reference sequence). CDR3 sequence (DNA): TGTGCCTGGAGTACGGAGCGTCAGCCCCAGCATTTT. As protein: CAWSTERQPQHF.

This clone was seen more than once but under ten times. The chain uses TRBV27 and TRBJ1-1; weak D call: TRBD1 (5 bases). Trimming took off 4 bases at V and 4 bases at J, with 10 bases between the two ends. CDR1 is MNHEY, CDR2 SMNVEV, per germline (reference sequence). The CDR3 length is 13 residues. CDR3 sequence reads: CASSWGRGTEAFF. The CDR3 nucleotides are TGTGCCAGCAGTTGGGGAAGGGGCACTGAAGCTTTCTTT.

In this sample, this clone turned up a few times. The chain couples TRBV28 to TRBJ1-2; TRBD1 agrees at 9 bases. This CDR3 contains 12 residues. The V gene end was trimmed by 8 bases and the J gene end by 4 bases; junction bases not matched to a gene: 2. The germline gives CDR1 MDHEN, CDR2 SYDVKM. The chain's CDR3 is CASATGGYGYTF. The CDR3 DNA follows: TGTGCCAGCGCGACAGGGGGCTATGGCTACACCTTC.

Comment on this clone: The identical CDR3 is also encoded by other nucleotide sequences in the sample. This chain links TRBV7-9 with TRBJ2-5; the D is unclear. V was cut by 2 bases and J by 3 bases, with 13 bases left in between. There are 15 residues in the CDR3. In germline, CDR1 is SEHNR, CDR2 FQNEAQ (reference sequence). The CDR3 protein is CASSLRLVSEETQYF. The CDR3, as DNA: TGTGCCAGCAGCTTAAGGCTAGTGTCCGAAGAGACCCAGTACTTC.

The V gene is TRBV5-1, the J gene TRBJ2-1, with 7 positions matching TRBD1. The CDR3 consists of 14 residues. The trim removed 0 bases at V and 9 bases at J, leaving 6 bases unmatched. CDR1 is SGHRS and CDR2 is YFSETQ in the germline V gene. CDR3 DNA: TGCGCCAGCAGCTTGGACAGGGGAAAGGGTGAGCAGTTCTTC. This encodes CASSLDRGKGEQFF.

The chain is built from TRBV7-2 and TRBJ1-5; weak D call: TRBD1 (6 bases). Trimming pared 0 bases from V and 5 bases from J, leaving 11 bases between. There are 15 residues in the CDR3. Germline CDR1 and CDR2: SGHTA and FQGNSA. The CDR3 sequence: CASSLAERGDQPQHF. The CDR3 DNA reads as TGTGCCAGCAGCTTAGCCGAGAGGGGGGATCAGCCCCAGCATTTT.

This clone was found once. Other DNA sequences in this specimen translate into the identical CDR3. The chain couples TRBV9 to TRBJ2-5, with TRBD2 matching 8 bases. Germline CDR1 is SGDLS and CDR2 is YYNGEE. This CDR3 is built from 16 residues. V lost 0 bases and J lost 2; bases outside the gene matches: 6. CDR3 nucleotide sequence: TGTGCCAGCAGCGTAGGGGTAGCGGGGCCTCAAGAGACCCAGTACTTC. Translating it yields CASSVGVAGPQETQYF.

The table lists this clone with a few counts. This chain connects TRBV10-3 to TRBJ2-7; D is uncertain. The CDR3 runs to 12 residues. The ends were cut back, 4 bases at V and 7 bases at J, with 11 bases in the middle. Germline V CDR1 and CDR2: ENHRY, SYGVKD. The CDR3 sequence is CAISGQSWEQYF. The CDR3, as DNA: TGTGCCATCAGTGGGCAGAGCTGGGAGCAGTACTTC.

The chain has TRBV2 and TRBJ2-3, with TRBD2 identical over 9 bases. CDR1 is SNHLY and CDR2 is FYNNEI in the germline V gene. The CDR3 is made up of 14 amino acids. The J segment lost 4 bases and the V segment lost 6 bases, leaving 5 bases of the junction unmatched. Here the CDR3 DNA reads TGTGCCAGCAGGTACCTAGCGGGGTCAGATACGCAGTATTTT. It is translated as CASRYLAGSDTQYF.

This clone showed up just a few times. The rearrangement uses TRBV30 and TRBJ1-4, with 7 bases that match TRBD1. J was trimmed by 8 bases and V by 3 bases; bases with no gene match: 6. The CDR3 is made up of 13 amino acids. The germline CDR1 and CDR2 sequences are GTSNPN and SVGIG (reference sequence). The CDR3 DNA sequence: TGTGCCTGGAGGGTACCGGGACAGGAAAAACTGTTTTTT. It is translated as CAWRVPGQEKLFF.

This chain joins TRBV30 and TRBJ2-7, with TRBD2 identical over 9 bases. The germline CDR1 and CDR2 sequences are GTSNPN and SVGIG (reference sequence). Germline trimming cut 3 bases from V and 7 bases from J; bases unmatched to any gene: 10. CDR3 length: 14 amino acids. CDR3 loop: CAWSPGLALGEQYF. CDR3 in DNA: TGTGCCTGGAGCCCGGGACTAGCTCTTGGAGAGCAGTACTTC.

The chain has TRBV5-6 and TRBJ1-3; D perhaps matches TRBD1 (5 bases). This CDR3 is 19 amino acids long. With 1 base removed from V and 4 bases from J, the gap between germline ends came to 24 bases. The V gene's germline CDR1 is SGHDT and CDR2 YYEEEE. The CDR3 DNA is TGTGCCAGCAGCTTGAAGACTTACTGGGGCCGGTCGTTAGGAAACACCATATATTTT. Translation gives CASSLKTYWGRSLGNTIYF.

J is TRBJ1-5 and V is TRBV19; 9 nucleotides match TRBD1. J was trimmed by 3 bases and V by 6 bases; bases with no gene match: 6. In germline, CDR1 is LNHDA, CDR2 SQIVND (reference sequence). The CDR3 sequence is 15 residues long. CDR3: CASRKTQGANQPQHF. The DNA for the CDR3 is TGTGCCAGTAGAAAGACACAGGGGGCCAATCAGCCCCAGCATTTT.

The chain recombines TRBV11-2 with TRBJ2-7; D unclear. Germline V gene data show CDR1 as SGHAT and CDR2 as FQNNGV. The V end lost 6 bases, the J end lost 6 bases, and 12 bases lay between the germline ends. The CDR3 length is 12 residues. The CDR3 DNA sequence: TGTGCCAGCAGTTCTCTAGAACTCGAGCAGTACTTC. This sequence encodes CASSSLELEQYF.

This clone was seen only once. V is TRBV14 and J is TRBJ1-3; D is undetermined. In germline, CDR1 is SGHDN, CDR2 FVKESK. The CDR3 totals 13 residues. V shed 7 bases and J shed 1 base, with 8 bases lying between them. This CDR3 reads CASNLGSGNTIYF. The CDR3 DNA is TGTGCCAGCAACTTAGGGTCTGGAAACACCATATATTTT.

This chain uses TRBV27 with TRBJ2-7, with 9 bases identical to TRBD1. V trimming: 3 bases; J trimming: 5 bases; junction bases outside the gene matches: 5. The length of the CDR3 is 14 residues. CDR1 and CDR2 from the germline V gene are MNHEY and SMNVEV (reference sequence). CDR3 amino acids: CASSFRDRVNEQYF. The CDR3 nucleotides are TGTGCCAGCAGTTTCCGGGACAGGGTAAACGAGCAGTACTTC.

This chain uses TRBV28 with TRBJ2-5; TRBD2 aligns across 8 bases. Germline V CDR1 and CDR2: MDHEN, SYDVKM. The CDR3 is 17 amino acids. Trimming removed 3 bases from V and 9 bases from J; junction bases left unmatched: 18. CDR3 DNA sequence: TGTGCCAGCAGTTTTAGTGGGAGGACTAGCCTCTCAGGGTCCCAGTACTTC. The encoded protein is CASSFSGRTSLSGSQYF.

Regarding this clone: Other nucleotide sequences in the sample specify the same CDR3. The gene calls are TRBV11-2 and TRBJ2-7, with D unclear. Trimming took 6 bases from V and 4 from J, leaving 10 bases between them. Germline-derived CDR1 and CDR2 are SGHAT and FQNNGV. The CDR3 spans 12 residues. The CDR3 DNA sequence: TGTGCCAGCAGAAAAGGGTTGTACGAGCAGTACTTC. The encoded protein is CASRKGLYEQYF.

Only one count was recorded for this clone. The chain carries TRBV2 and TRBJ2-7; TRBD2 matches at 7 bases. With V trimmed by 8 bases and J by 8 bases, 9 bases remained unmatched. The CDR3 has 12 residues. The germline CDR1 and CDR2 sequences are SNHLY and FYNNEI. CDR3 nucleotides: TGTGCCAGCGGGGAGGGAGCGGGTAAGCAGTACTTC. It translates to CASGEGAGKQYF.

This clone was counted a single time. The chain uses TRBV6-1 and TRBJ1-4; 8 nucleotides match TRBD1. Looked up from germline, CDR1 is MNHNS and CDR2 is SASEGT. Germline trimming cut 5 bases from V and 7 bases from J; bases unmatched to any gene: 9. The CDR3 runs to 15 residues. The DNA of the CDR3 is TGTGCCAGCAGTCTCGGACAGGGCCTTCGTGAAAAACTGTTTTTT. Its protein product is CASSLGQGLREKLFF.

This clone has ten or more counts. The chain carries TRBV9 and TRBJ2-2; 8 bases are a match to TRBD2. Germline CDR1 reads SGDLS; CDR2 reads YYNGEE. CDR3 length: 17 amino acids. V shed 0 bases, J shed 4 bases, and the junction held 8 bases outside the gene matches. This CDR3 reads CASSVELAASGTGELFF. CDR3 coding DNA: TGTGCCAGCAGCGTAGAACTAGCGGCCTCGGGCACCGGGGAGCTGTTTTTT. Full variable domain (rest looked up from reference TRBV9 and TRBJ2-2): DSGVTQTPKHLITATGQRVTLRCSPRSGDLSVYWYQQSLDQGLQFLIQYYNGEERAKGNILERFSAQQFPDLHSELNLSSLELGDSALYFCASSVELAASGTGELFFGEGSRLTVL.